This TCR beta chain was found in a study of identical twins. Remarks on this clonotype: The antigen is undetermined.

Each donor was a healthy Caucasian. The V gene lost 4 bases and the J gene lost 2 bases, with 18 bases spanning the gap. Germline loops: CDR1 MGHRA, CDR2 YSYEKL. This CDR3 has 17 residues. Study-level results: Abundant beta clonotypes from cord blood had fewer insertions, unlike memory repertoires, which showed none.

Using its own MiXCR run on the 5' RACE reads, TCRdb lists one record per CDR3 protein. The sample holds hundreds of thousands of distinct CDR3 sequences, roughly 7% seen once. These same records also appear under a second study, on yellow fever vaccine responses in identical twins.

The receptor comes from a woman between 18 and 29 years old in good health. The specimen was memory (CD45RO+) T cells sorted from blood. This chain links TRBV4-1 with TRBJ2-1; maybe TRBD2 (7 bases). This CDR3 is CASSLLAGGGPYNEQFF. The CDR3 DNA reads TGCGCCAGCAGCCTCCTAGCTGGGGGGGGGCCCTACAATGAGCAGTTCTTC.